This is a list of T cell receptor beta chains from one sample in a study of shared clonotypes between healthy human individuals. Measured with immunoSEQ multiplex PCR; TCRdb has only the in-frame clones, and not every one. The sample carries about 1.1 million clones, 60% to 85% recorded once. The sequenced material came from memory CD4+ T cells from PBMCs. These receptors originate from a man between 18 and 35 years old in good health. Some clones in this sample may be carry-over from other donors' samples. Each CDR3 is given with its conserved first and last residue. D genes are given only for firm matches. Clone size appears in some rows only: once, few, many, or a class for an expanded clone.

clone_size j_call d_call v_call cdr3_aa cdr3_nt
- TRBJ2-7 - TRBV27 CASSLGPFSYEQYF TGTGCCAGCAGTTTGGGACCTTTCTCCTACGAGCAGTACTTC
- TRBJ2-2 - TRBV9 CASSVEAPLYTGELFF TGTGCCAGCAGCGTAGAAGCTCCCCTTTACACCGGGGAGCTGTTTTTT
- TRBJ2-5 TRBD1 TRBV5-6 CASRKTGGKETQYF TGTGCCAGCAGAAAGACAGGGGGCAAGGAGACCCAGTACTTC
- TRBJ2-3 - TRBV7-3 CASSLEGGTDTQYF TGTGCCAGCAGCTTAGAAGGGGGCACAGATACGCAGTATTTT
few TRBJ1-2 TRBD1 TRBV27 CASTAGTGIGSYGYTF TGTGCCAGCACTGCCGGGACAGGGATAGGGAGCTATGGCTACACCTTC
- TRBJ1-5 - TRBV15 CATSRAQGQPQHF TGTGCCACCAGCAGAGCTCAGGGTCAGCCCCAGCATTTT
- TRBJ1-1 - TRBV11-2 CASSFGQNTEAFF TGTGCCAGCAGCTTTGGGCAGAACACTGAAGCTTTCTTT
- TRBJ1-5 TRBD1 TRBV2 CASSIGGQEQPQHF TGTGCCAGCAGCATAGGCGGACAGGAACAGCCCCAGCATTTT
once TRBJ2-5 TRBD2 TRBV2 CASSAKKRLAGGPGETQYF TGTGCCAGCAGCGCTAAAAAGAGACTAGCGGGAGGGCCGGGGGAGACCCAGTACTTC
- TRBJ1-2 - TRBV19 CASSPSGTQKFYYGYTF TGTGCCAGTAGTCCATCCGGGACACAGAAGTTCTACTATGGCTACACCTTC
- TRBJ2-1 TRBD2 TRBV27 CASSLLAAGDGNEQFF TGTGCCAGCAGTTTATTGGCGGCGGGAGATGGGAATGAGCAGTTCTTC
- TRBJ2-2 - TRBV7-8 CASSLGGTGELFF TGTGCCAGCAGCCTGGGTGGCACCGGGGAGCTGTTTTTT
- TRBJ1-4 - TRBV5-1 CASSQLIGTNEKLFF TGCGCCAGCAGCCAGTTAATCGGGACTAATGAAAAACTGTTTTTT
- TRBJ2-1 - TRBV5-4 CASSRDQYNEQFF TGTGCCAGCAGCCGGGATCAGTACAATGAGCAGTTCTTC
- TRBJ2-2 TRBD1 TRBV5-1 CASGQGNTGELFF TGCGCCAGCGGACAGGGTAACACCGGGGAGCTGTTTTTT
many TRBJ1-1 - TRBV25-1 CASSEYKGLGTEAFF TGTGCCAGCAGTGAATATAAGGGGCTCGGAACTGAAGCTTTCTTT
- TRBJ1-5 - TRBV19 CASSLPGALGQPQHF TGTGCCAGTAGTCTCCCCGGGGCGTTAGGGCAGCCCCAGCATTTT
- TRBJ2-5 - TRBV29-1 CSARRRAQETQYF TGCAGCGCCCGACGGAGGGCCCAAGAGACCCAGTACTTC
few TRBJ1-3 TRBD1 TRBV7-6 CASSLGQASSGNTIYF TGTGCCAGCAGCCTCGGACAGGCAAGCTCTGGAAACACCATATATTTT
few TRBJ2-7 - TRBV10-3 CAIGTPTYEQYF TGTGCCATTGGGACACCTACCTACGAGCAGTACTTC
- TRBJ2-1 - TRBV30 CAFQTSPNNEQFF TGTGCCTTCCAGACCTCTCCAAACAATGAGCAGTTCTTC
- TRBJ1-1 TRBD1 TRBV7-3 CASSPQGGGEAFF TGTGCCAGCAGTCCCCAGGGGGGCGGTGAAGCTTTCTTT
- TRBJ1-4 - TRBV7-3 CASSPFEAALNEKLFF TGTGCCAGCAGCCCGTTCGAGGCAGCGCTTAATGAAAAACTGTTTTTT
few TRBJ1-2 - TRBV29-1 CSVGDGSYGYTF TGCAGCGTGGGGGACGGGAGCTATGGCTACACCTTC
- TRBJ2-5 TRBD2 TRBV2 CASSAASGRARETQYF TGTGCCAGCAGTGCGGCTAGCGGGAGGGCCCGGGAGACCCAGTACTTC
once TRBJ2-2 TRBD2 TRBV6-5 CAIKPAGDTGELFF TGTGCCATCAAACCAGCGGGAGACACCGGGGAGCTGTTTTTT
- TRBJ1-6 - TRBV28 CASHRGSYNSPLHF TGTGCCAGCCATAGGGGCTCCTATAATTCACCCCTCCACTTT
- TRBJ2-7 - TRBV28 CAIQMGSSYGQYF TGTGCCATCCAGATGGGGAGCTCCTACGGGCAGTACTTC
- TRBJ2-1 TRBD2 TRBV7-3 CASSKGLAGGNEQFF TGTGCCAGCAGCAAGGGACTAGCGGGGGGTAATGAGCAGTTCTTC
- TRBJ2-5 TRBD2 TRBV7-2 CASSLGGRDQETQYF TGTGCCAGCAGCTTAGGGGGGAGGGACCAAGAGACCCAGTACTTC
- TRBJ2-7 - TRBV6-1 CASIGGGTGTYEQYF TGTGCCAGCATCGGAGGCGGTACAGGGACTTACGAGCAGTACTTC
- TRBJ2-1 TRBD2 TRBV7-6 CASSLVAGGYNEQFF TGTGCCAGCAGCTTAGTAGCGGGAGGCTACAATGAGCAGTTCTTC
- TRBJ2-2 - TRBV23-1 CASSRGRAEVIKRTGELFF TGCGCCAGCAGTCGAGGCAGGGCCGAGGTCATCAAAAGGACCGGGGAGCTGTTTTTT
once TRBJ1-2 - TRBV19 CASRKPSGNGPPGYTF TGTGCCTCTCGAAAACCATCGGGCAACGGGCCGCCGGGCTACACCTTC
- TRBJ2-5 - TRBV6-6 CASSYRVFARETQYF TGTGCCAGCAGTTACAGGGTTTTTGCGCGCGAGACCCAGTACTTC
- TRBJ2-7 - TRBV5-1 CASSLRWGEQYF TGCGCCAGCAGCTTGCGGTGGGGTGAGCAGTACTTC
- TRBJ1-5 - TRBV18 CASSPTLGVQPQHF TGTGCCAGCTCACCCACCTTGGGGGTTCAGCCCCAGCATTTT
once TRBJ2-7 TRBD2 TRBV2 CATTGTSGYEQYF TGTGCCACCACCGGGACTAGCGGATACGAGCAGTACTTC
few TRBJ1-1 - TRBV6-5 CASSRGPSVTEAFF TGTGCCAGCAGCAGAGGGCCCTCGGTCACTGAAGCTTTCTTT
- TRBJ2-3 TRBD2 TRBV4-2 CASSQGSGRAVTDTQYF TGTGCCAGCAGCCAAGGAAGCGGGAGGGCGGTCACAGATACGCAGTATTTT
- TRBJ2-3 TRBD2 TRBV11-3 CASSFSGTSGTDTQYF TGTGCCAGCAGCTTTTCCGGGACTAGCGGCACAGATACGCAGTATTTT
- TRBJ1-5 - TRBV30 CAWGVDQPQHF TGTGCCTGGGGCGTCGATCAGCCCCAGCATTTT